This T cell receptor (beta chain) stems from a study of early T cells in non-severe SARS-CoV-2 infection. Study-wide context: Unsorted whole blood bulk RNA was sequenced, with unpaired chains.

Tagging with unique molecular identifiers was applied to individual cDNA molecules. MiXCR was run by TCRdb on the 5' RACE reads, yielding one entry per CDR3 protein. This sample has 65,000 to 95,000 distinct CDR3 sequences, with over 9% found just once. This CDR3 is built from 16 residues. Germline CDR1 MNHNS, CDR2 SASEGT. V was shortened by 7 bases and J by 3 bases, with 19 bases between the two germline ends. This receptor was obtained from an adult who was a healthcare worker with PCR-confirmed SARS-CoV-2 infection or an uninfected control (not recorded which). The rearrangement links TRBV6-1 to TRBJ2-1; perhaps TRBD2 as D (5 bases). Specimen: whole blood. CDR3 bases: TGTGCCAGCAAGGGAGCCGGGCTAGCTGTCTACAATGAGCAGTTCTTC. Translated: CASKGAGLAVYNEQFF.